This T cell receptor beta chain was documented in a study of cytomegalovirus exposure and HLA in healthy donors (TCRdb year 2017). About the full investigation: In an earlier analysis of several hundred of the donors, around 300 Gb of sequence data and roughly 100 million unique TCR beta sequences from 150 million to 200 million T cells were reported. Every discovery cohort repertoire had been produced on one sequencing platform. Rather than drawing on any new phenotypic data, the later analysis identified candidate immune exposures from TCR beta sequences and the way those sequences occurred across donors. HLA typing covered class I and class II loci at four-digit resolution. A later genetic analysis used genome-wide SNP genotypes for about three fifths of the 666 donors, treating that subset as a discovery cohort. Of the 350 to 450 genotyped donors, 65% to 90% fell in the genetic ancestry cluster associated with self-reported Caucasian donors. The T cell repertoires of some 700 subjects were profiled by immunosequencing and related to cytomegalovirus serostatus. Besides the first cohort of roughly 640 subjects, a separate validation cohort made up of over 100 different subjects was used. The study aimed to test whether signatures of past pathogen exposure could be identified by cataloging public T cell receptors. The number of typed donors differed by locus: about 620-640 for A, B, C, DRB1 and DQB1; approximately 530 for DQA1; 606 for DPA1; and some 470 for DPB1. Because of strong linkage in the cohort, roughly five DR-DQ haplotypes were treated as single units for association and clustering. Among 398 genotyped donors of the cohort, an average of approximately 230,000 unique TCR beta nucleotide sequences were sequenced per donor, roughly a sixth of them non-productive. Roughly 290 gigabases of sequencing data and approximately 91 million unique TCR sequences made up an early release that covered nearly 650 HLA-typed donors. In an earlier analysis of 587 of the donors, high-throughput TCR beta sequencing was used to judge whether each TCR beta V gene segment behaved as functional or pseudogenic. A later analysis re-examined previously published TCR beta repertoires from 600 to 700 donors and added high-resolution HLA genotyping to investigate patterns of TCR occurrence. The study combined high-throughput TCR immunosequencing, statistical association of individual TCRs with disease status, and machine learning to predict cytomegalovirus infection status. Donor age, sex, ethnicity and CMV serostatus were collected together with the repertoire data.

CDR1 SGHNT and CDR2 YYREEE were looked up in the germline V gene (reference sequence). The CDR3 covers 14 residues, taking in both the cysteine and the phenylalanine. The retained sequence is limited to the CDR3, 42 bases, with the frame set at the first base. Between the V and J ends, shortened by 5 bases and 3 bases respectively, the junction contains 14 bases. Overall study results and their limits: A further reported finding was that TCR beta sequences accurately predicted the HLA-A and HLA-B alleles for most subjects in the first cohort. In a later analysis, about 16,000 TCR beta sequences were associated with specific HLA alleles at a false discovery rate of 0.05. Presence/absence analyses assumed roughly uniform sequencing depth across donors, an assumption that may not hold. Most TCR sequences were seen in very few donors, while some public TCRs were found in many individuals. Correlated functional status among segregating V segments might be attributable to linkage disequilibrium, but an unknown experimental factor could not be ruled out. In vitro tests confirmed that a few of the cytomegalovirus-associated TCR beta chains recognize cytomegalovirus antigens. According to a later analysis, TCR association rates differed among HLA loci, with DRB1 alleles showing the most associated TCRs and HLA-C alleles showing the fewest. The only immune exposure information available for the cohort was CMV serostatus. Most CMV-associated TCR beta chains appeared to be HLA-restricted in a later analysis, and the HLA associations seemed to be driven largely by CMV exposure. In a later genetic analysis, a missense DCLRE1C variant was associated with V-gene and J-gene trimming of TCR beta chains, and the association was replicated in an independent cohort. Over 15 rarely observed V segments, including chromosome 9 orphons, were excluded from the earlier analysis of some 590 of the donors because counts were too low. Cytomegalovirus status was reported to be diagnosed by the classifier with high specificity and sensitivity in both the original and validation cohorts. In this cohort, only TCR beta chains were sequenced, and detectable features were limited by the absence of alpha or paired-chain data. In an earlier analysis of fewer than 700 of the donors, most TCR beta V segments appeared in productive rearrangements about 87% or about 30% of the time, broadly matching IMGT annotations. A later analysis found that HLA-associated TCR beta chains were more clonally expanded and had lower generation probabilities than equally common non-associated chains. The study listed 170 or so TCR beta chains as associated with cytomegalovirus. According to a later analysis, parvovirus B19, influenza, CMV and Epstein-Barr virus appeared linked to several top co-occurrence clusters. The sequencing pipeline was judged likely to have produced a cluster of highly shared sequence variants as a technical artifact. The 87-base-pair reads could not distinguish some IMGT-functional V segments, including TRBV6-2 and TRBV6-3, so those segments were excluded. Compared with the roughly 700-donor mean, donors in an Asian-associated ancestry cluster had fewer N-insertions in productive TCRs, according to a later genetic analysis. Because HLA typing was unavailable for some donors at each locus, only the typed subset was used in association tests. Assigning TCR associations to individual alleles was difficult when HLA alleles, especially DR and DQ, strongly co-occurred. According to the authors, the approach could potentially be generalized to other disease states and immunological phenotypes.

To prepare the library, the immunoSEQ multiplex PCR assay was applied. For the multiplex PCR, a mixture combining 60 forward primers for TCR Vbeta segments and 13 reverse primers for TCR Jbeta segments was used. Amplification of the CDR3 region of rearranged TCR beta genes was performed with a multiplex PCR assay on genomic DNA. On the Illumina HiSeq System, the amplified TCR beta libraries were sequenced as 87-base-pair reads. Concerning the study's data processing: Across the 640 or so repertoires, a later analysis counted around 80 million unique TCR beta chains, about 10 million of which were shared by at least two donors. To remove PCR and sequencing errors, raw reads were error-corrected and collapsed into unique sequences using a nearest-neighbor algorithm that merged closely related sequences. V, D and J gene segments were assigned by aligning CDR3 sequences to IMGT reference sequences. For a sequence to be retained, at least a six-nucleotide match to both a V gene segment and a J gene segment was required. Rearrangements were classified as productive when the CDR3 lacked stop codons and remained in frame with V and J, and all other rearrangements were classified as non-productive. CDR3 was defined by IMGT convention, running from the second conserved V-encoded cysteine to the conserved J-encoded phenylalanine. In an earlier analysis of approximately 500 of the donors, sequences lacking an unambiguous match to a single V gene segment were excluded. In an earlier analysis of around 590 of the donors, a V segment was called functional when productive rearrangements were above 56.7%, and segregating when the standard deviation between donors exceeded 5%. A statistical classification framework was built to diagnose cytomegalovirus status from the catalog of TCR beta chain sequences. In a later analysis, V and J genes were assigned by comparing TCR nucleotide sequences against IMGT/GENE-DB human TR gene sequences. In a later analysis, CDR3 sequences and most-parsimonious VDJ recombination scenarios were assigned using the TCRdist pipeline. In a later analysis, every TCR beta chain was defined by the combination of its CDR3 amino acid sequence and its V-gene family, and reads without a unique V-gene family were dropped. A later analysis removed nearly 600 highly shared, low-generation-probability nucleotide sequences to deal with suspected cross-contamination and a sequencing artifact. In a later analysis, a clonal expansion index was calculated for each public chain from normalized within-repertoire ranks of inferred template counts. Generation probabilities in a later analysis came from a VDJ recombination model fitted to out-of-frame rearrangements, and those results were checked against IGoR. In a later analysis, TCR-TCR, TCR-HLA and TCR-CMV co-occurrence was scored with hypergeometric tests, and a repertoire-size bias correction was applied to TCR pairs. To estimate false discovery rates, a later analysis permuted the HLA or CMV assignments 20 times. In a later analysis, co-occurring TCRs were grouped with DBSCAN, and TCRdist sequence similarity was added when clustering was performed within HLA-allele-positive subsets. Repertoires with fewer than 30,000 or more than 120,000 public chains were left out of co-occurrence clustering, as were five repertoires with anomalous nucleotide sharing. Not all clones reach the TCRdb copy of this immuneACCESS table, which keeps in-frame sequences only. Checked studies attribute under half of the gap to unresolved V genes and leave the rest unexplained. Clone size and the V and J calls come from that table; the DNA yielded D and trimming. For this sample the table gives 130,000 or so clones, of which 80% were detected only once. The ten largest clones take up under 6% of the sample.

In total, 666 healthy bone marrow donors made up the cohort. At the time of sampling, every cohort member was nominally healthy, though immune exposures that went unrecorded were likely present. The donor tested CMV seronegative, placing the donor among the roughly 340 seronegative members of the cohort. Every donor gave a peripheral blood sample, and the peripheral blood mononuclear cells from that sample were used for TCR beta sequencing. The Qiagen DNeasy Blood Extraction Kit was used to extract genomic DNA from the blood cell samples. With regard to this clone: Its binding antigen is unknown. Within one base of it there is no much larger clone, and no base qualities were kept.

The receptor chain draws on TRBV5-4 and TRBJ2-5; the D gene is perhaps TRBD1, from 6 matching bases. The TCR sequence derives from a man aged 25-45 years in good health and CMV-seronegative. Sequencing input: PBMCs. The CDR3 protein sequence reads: CASRGVGAKETQYF. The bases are TGTGCCAGCAGGGGGGTGGGGGCAAAAGAGACCCAGTACTTC.